One sample yielded the 22 T cell receptor beta chains listed below, sequenced in a study of CD8 T cells in ankylosing spondylitis. Study results and caveats: Within ankylosing spondylitis blood, a TCR beta motif made up of several highly homologous variants appeared to be characteristic.

Their antigen targets remain unknown. Each CDR3 protein is one row after TCRdb ran MiXCR on the 5' RACE reads. The profile shows 470,000 or so distinct CDR3 sequences, roughly a quarter of them singletons. The sample consisted of blood, either unsorted or a sorted T cell fraction (not recorded which). Every receptor here comes from a male donor with ankylosing spondylitis.

The chain has TRBV6-2 or TRBV6-3 and TRBJ2-2; D might be TRBD2 (6 bases). This CDR3 is built from 14 residues. V was pared by 6 bases and J by 1 base, with 9 bases between. Germline V gene lookup returns CDR1 MNHEY and CDR2 SVGEGT. The CDR3 is CASSRGMNTGELFF. The CDR3 DNA sequence: TGTGCCAGCAGCCGGGGGATGAACACCGGGGAGCTGTTTTTT.

This clonotype has a handful of counts. The V and J genes are TRBV7-8 and TRBJ1-4; no clear D gene. The V end was cut by 4 bases, the J end by 4 bases, with 7 bases between. Germline lookup yields CDR1 SGHVS and CDR2 FQNEAQ. This CDR3 comprises 13 residues. CDR3 region: CASSSQINEKLFF. CDR3 nucleotide sequence: TGTGCCAGCAGCTCGCAGATTAATGAAAAACTGTTTTTT. Full variable domain (missing parts from reference TRBV7-8 and TRBJ1-4): GAGVSQSPRYKVAKRGQDVALRCDPISGHVSLFWYQQALGQGPEFLTYFQNEAQLDKSGLPSDRFFAERPEGSVSTLKIQRTQQEDSAVYLCASSSQINEKLFFGSGTQLSVL.

This chain connects TRBV12-3 or TRBV12-4 to TRBJ1-5; D is uncertain. The CDR3 has 14 residues. Trimming took off 3 bases at V and 3 bases at J, with 9 bases between the two ends. This chain's CDR3 is CASSFGRDNQPQHF. The CDR3 nucleotides read TGTGCCAGCAGTTTTGGACGGGACAATCAGCCCCAGCATTTT.

The chain joins TRBV7-2 to TRBJ1-4; D is unclear. V was shortened by 5 bases and J by 4 bases, with 14 bases between the two germline ends. Germline values: CDR1 SGHTA, CDR2 FQGNSA. The length of the CDR3 is 15 residues. The CDR3 region is CASSLKVGFNEKLFF. In DNA form, the CDR3 reads TGTGCCAGCAGCCTCAAAGTGGGCTTTAATGAAAAACTGTTTTTT.

Only a few counts were recorded for this clonotype. This chain connects TRBV3-1 to TRBJ2-1; D perhaps matches TRBD1 (6 bases). Trimming left V 4 bases short and J 9 bases short, with 10 bases between. Germline CDR1 is LGHDT and CDR2 is YNNKEL (reference sequence). CDR3 length equals 12 residues. The CDR3 nucleotides read TGTGCCAGCAGCCGGGGGCTATCTGAGCAGTTCTTC. Translation gives CASSRGLSEQFF.

This clonotype was recorded only once. Sequence at one end of the junction differs from germline and may be a read error. The V and J genes are TRBV12-3 or TRBV12-4 and TRBJ2-5; 8 bases agree with TRBD2. This CDR3 is 19 amino acids long. CDR3 region: CACSLDPRTYGRAFKTQYF. CDR3 sequence (DNA): TGTGCCTGCAGTTTAGATCCACGAACCTACGGGAGGGCCTTTAAGACCCAGTACTTC.

This clonotype was detected only a few times. The V and J genes are TRBV5-1 and TRBJ2-7; 9 bases align to TRBD1. CDR3 size: 14 residues. The J segment lost 2 bases and the V segment lost 3 bases, leaving 3 bases of the junction unmatched. CDR1 and CDR2 (germline): SGHRS, YFSETQ. CDR3 DNA sequence: TGCGCCAGCAGCTACCGGGACAGGGCCTACGAGCAGTACTTC. Translation gives CASSYRDRAYEQYF.

This clonotype showed up just a few times. V is TRBV11-2 and J is TRBJ1-1, with 7 bases that match TRBD1. V was clipped by 5 bases and J by 5 bases; unmatched bases: 11. The CDR3 covers 15 residues. Germline V gene lookup returns CDR1 SGHAT and CDR2 FQNNGV. In DNA form, the CDR3 reads TGTGCCAGCAGCCCCCGGACAGGTTCGGGAACTGAAGCTTTCTTT. Translation: CASSPRTGSGTEAFF.

DNA of the CDR3: TGTGCCAGCAGTTACTCCGGGAGCAGTCGGTCCTACGAGCAGTACTTC. This translates into CASSYSGSSRSYEQYF. The V call is TRBV6-5, the J call TRBJ2-7, with D possibly TRBD2 on 6 matching bases. This CDR3 spans 16 amino acids. Trimming removed 0 bases from V and 1 base from J, with 13 bases in between. CDR1 and CDR2 from the germline V gene are MNHEY and SVGAGI.

This clonotype was counted only a few times. The chain recombines TRBV12-3 or TRBV12-4 with TRBJ1-5; TRBD1 matches at 10 bases. V shed 2 bases and J 11 bases; nucleotides not matched to a gene: 6. This CDR3 has 14 residues. The CDR3 loop reads CASSLRQGAVAQHF. The CDR3 nucleotides read TGTGCCAGCAGTTTACGACAGGGGGCGGTGGCCCAGCATTTT.

J is TRBJ1-2 and V is TRBV24-1; 8 positions match TRBD1. This CDR3 comprises 13 residues. Per germline, CDR1 KGHDR and CDR2 SFDVKD. Germline trimming cut 4 bases from V and 7 bases from J; bases unmatched to any gene: 4. The CDR3 here is CATSDPTGGGYTF. Written as DNA, the CDR3 is TGTGCCACCAGTGACCCAACAGGGGGTGGCTACACCTTC.

The chain is built from TRBV11-2 and TRBJ2-5; D is unresolved. The CDR3 has 13 amino acids. Trimming left V 5 bases short and J 1 base short, with 8 bases between. The germline V gene encodes CDR1 SGHAT and CDR2 FQNNGV. The CDR3 reads CASSPLRQETQYF. The CDR3 nucleotides read TGTGCCAGCAGCCCCCTACGCCAAGAGACCCAGTACTTC.

The V and J genes are TRBV20-1 and TRBJ1-1; D is perhaps TRBD1 (6 bases). The CDR3 covers 16 residues. Germline values: CDR1 DFQATT, CDR2 SNEGSKA (reference sequence). Between the trimmed V and J ends, which lost 2 bases and 0 bases, there was a span of 16 bases. CDR3 region: CSARRGAIRMNTEAFF. CDR3 nucleotides: TGCAGTGCTAGAAGGGGGGCAATAAGAATGAACACTGAAGCTTTCTTT.

This clonotype occurred a few times. The chain links TRBV5-1 to TRBJ2-1, with 9 bases that match TRBD2. Germline CDR1 is SGHRS and CDR2 is YFSETQ. Trimming removed 0 bases from V and 9 bases from J; junction bases left unmatched: 7. The CDR3 consists of 15 residues. CDR3 coding DNA: TGCGCCAGCAGCTTGGGACTAGCGGACGCGACTGAGCAGTTCTTC. Translated: CASSLGLADATEQFF.

The rearrangement joins TRBV12-3 or TRBV12-4 to TRBJ1-2; 11 bases are a match to TRBD1. This CDR3 comprises 13 residues. Losses at the gene ends were 6 bases for V and 10 bases for J; bases not matched to a gene: 7. CDR3 protein: CASSPGQGDYYTF. DNA of the CDR3: TGTGCCAGCAGCCCGGGACAGGGGGATTACTACACCTTC.

This clonotype was seen repeatedly, ten times or more. This sequence joins TRBV2 and TRBJ2-3; TRBD2 aligns across 10 bases. Germline V gives CDR1 SNHLY, CDR2 FYNNEI. The CDR3 is made up of 13 amino acids. V trimming: 6 bases; J trimming: 5 bases; junction bases outside the gene matches: 2. CDR3 protein: CASRSGGGDTQYF. CDR3 nucleotide sequence: TGTGCCAGCAGAAGCGGGGGGGGAGATACGCAGTATTTT.

This clonotype appeared a few times. The chain joins TRBV6-1 to TRBJ1-4, with D maybe TRBD1 (6 bases). The germline V gene has CDR1 MNHNS and CDR2 SASEGT. This CDR3 has 14 amino acids. With 3 bases removed from V and 5 bases from J, the gap between germline ends came to 10 bases. The CDR3 DNA reads TGTGCCAGCAGTGACGGGGGGCAGAATGAAAAACTGTTTTTT. Residues: CASSDGGQNEKLFF.

V is TRBV5-1 and J is TRBJ2-2, with D unclear. Germline V CDR1 and CDR2: SGHRS, YFSETQ. V was shortened by 4 bases and J by 7 bases, with 14 bases between the two germline ends. The CDR3 runs to 14 residues. CDR3 sequence (DNA): TGCGCCAGCAGCCCCTCCGAGTCTCGCGGGGAGCTGTTTTTT. Its protein product is CASSPSESRGELFF. The whole variable domain, filled in from reference TRBV5-1 and TRBJ2-2, reads KAGVTQTPRYLIKTRGQQVTLSCSPISGHRSVSWYQQTPGQGLQFLFEYFSETQRNKGNFPGRFSGRQFSNSRSEMNVSTLELGDSALYLCASSPSESRGELFFGEGSRLTVL.

This chain uses TRBV15 with TRBJ2-7; 10 bases align to TRBD2. Germline V gene sequence: CDR1 LNHNV, CDR2 YYDKDF (reference sequence). Trimming cost V 5 bases and J 5 bases; bases outside gene matches: 12. This CDR3 is built from 16 residues. CDR3 sequence reads: CATSLRWTSGPNEQYF. As DNA, the CDR3 is TGTGCCACCAGCCTTCGGTGGACTAGCGGTCCAAACGAGCAGTACTTC.

This clonotype was picked up many times. The CDR3 sequence: CASSLRESRDSLMTF. The CDR3 DNA follows: TGCGCCAGCAGCTTGCGTGAATCCCGGGACAGCTTAATGACCTTC. This chain connects TRBV5-1 to TRBJ1-2; 7 bases agree with TRBD1. V shed 1 base, J shed 14 bases, and the junction held 17 bases outside the gene matches. CDR1 and CDR2 from the germline V gene are SGHRS and YFSETQ. CDR3 length equals 15 residues. The variable domain in full, completed from reference TRBV5-1 and TRBJ1-2, reads KAGVTQTPRYLIKTRGQQVTLSCSPISGHRSVSWYQQTPGQGLQFLFEYFSETQRNKGNFPGRFSGRQFSNSRSEMNVSTLELGDSALYLCASSLRESRDSLMTFGSGTRLTVV.

The chain combines TRBV7-2 with TRBJ2-1; a weak D match, TRBD1 (6 bases). The CDR3 spans 14 residues. V was trimmed by 0 bases and J by 8 bases, leaving 11 bases between them. Germline lookup yields CDR1 SGHTA and CDR2 FQGNSA. The CDR3 nucleotides read TGTGCCAGCAGCTTAGCGGGGGCCGAGTATGAGCAGTTCTTC. This codes for CASSLAGAEYEQFF.

This clonotype was seen a handful of times. V is TRBV4-1 and J is TRBJ2-2; perhaps D is TRBD1 or TRBD2 (7 bases each). V was pared by 4 bases and J by 7 bases, with 16 bases between. The CDR3 covers 15 residues. Germline-derived CDR1 and CDR2 are MGHRA and YSYEKL. This CDR3 reads CASSRGRGRDGELFF. CDR3 in DNA: TGCGCCAGCAGCCGGGGGAGGGGGCGCGACGGGGAGCTGTTTTTT.